The clone carrying this TCR beta chain was seen repeatedly, ten times or more. CD4+ cell separation produced CD45RA+ naive and CD45RA-negative memory subsets. This entry is derived from a study of shared clonotypes between healthy human individuals. On the study more broadly: The study enrolled a couple of women and a few men aged 18 to 49.

In germline, CDR1 is SEHNR, CDR2 FQNEAQ (reference sequence). The V segment lost 5 bases and the J segment 6 bases; nucleotides outside the gene matches: 10. This CDR3 contains 15 residues. Profiling relied on immunoSEQ multiplex PCR, and the TCRdb table lists in-frame clones only, not all of them. Of roughly 1 million clones in the sample, around 76% were seen once. This chain uses TRBV7-9 with TRBJ1-5, with TRBD1 identical over 7 bases. The sample comprised memory CD4+ T cells sorted from blood. This sample's subset: CD45RA-negative fraction. The TCR comes from a man aged 18-30 years in good health. CDR3 nucleotides: TGTGCCAGCAGCCCATACGGACAGGCCGGTCAGCCCCAGCATTTT. Protein sequence: CASSPYGQAGQPQHF.